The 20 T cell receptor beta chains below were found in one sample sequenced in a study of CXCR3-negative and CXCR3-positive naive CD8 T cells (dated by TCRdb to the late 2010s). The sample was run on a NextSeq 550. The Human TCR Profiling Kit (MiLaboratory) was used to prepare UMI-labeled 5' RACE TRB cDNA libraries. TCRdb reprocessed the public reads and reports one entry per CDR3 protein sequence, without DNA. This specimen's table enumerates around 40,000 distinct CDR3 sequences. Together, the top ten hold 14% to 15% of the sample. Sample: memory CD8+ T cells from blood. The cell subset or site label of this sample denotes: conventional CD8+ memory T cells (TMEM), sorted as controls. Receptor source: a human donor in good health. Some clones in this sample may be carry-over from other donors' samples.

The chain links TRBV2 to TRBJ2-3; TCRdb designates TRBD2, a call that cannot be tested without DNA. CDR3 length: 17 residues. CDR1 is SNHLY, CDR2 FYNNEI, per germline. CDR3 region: CASSGLDRRTRTDTQYF.

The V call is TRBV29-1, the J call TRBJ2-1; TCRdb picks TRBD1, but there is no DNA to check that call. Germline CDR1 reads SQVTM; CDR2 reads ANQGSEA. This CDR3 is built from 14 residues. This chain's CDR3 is CSVEGDTEGARQFF.

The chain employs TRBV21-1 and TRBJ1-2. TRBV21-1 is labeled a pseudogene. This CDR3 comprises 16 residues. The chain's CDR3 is CASGPDACKSNYGYTF.

The CDR3 sequence: CASSHLRQVQETQYF. The V call is TRBV28, the J call TRBJ2-5. CDR1 and CDR2 from the germline V gene are MDHEN and SYDVKM. The CDR3 extends over 15 amino acids.

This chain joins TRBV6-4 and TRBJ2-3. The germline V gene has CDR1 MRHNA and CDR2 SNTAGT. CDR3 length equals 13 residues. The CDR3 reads CASSDSDTDTQYF.

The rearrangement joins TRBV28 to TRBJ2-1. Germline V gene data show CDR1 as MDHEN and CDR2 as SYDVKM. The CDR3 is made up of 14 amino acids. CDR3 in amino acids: CASSSGTSYNEQFF.

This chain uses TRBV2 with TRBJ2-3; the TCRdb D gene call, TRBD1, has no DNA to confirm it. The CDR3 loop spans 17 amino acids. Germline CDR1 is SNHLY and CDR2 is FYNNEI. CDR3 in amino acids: CATHRDRGRPSTDTQYF.

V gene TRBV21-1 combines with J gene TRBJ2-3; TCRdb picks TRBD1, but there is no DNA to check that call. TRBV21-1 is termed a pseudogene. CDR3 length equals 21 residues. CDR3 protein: CASSKLRVHLRYIASTDTQYF.

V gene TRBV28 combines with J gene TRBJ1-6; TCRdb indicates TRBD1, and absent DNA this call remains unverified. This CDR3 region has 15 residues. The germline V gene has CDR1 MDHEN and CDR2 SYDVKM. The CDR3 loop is CASSLLPGDASPLHF. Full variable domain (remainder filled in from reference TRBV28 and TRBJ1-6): DVKVTQSSRYLVKRTGEKVFLECVQDMDHENMFWYRQDPGLGLRLIYFSYDVKMKEKGDIPEGYSVSREKKERFSLILESASTNQTSMYLCASSLLPGDASPLHFGNGTRLTVT.

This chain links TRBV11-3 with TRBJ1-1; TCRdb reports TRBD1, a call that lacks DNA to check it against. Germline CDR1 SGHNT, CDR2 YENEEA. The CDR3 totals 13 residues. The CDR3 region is CASSLRGNTEAFF.

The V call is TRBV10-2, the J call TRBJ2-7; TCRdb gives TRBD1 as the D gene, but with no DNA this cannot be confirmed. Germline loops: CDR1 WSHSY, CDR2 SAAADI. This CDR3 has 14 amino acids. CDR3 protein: CASSEGHILYEQYF.

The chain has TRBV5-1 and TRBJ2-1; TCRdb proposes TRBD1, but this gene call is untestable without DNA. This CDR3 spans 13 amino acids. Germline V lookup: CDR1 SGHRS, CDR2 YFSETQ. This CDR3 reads CASSYRDLREQFF.

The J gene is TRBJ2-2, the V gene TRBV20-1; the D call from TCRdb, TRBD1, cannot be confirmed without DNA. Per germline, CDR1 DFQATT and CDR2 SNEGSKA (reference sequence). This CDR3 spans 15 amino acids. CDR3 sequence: CSAYDRGQGTGELFF.

The CDR3 is CASSQDEAHSGSYNEQFF. The chain has TRBV14 and TRBJ2-1; TCRdb lists TRBD2, though no DNA is available to test this call. This CDR3 is 18 amino acids long. In germline, CDR1 is SGHDN, CDR2 FVKESK. The full variable domain, with the rest looked up from reference TRBV14 and TRBJ2-1, is EAGVTQFPSHSVIEKGQTVTLRCDPISGHDNLYWYRRVMGKEIKFLLHFVKESKQDESGMPNNRFLAERTGGTYSTLKVQPAELEDSGVYFCASSQDEAHSGSYNEQFFGPGTRLTVL.

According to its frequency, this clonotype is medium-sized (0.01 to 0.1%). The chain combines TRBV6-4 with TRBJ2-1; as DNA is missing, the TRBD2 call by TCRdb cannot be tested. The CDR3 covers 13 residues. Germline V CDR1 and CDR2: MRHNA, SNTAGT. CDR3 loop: CASSDSLVSEQFF.

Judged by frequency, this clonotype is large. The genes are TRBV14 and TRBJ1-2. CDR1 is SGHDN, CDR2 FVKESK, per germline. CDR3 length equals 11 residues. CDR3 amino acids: CASSQSYGYTF.

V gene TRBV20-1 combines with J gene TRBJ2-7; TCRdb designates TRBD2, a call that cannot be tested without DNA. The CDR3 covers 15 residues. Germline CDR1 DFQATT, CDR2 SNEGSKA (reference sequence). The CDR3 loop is CSAVDGSGSSYEQYF.

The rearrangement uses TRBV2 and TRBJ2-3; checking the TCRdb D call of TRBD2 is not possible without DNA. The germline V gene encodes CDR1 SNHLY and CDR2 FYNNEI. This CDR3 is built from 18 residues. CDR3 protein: CASSVAASGGALRDTQYF.

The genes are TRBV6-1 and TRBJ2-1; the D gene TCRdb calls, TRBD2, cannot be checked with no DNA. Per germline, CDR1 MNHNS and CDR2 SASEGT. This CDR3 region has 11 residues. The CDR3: CASPTAGLQFF.

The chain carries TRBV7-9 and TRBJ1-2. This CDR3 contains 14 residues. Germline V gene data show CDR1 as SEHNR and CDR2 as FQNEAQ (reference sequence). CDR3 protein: CASSSSARPFGYTF. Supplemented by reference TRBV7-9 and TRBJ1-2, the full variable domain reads DTGVSQNPRHKITKRGQNVTFRCDPISEHNRLYWYRQTLGQGPEFLTYFQNEAQLEKSRLLSDRFSAERPKGSFSTLEIQRTEQGDSAMYLCASSSSARPFGYTFGSGTRLTVV.